This T cell receptor beta chain was recorded in a study of blood T cell repertoires in COVID-19. Study-level information: The study drew acute and convalescent COVID-19 samples from the United States, Italy and Spain.

Only in-frame clones appear in the TCRdb table, and some are missing; sequencing was by immunoSEQ multiplex PCR. The table has around 180,000 clones, more than 85% seen once. The length of the CDR3 is 15 residues. With 0 bases removed from V and 2 bases from J, the gap between germline ends came to 13 bases. Per germline, CDR1 GTSNPN and CDR2 SVGIG (reference sequence). The sequenced sample consisted of peripheral blood. This receptor was identified in a woman aged 25 to 39 with active or convalescent COVID-19. The rearrangement uses TRBV30 and TRBJ2-5, with no clear D. The CDR3 here is CAWSVGGFSQETQYF. In DNA, the CDR3 is TGTGCCTGGAGTGTAGGCGGTTTTAGTCAAGAGACCCAGTACTTC.